This T cell receptor (beta chain) was identified during a study of tumor-infiltrating lymphocytes in primary liver carcinoma. Study overall: Stage T1-T3 N0M0 tumors measured about 4.2 to 10 cm at most.

Notes on this clonotype: Its antigen is undetermined.

The CDR3 runs to 18 residues. Study-wide results and limits: Tumor specimens were characterized by a significantly higher top-250-clone fraction than blood (p = 0.039).

Priming with a constant-region primer yielded TCR beta cDNA from around 0.45 ug total RNA. Libraries of TCR beta came from three nested multiplex PCR rounds with slightly modified ARM-PCR. Researchers ran the first two PCR rounds for around 10 cycles each with TRBV1-TRBV30 forward primers and a C-beta reverse primer. MiXCR, applied by TCRdb to the multiplex PCR reads, yields one record per CDR3 protein. The table includes fewer than 85,000 distinct CDR3 sequences, 69% detected once. Without any cell sorting, roughly 20-32 mg of bulk tissue yielded co-extracted RNA and DNA. None of the patients had received treatment, and all had chronic HBV infection.

The chain links TRBV12-1 to TRBJ2-1; the table calls TRBD2, which could not be checked here. TRBV12-1 counts as a pseudogene. The sequence derives from a man aged 40-55 years with primary liver carcinoma and hepatitis B virus infection. Sequencing was done on a sample of tumor-adjacent normal liver tissue. CDR3: CASSNPSASGIWMDEQIF. The CDR3 coding sequence is TGTGCCAGCAGCAACCCCAGTGCTAGCGGGATCTGGATGGATGAGCAGATCTTC.